This TCR beta chain was sequenced for a study of blood T cell repertoires in COVID-19. Repertoires were generated with immunoSEQ multiplex PCR, while TCRdb's copy carries only in-frame clones and drops some. The sample lists more than 35,000 clones, 80% occurring once. The V gene's germline CDR1 is MDHEN and CDR2 SYDVKM. This CDR3 has 17 residues. V trimming: 2 bases; J trimming: 3 bases; junction bases outside the gene matches: 9. This clone appeared a few times. The chain uses TRBV28 and TRBJ1-4; 7 positions agree with TRBD1. Sample: peripheral blood. This receptor was taken from a woman in her seventies with acute or convalescent COVID-19. The CDR3 reads CASSLLNRGNSNEKLFF. Written as DNA, the CDR3 is TGTGCCAGCAGTTTACTAAACAGGGGCAATTCTAATGAAAAACTGTTTTTT.